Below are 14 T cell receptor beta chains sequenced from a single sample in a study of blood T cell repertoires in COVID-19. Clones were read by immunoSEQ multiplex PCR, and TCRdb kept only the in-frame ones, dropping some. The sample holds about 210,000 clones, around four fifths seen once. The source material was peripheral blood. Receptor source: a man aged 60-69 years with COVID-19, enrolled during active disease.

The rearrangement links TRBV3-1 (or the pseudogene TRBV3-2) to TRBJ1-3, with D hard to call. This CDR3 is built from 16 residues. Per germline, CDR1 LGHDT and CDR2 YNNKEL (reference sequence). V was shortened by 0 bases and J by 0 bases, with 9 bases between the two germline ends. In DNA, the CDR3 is TGTGCCAGCAGCCAAGAGGCCCGTCTCTCTGGAAACACCATATATTTT. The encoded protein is CASSQEARLSGNTIYF.

The CDR3 reads CASYSSNYGYTF. In nucleotides, the CDR3 is TGTGCCAGCTACAGCTCTAACTATGGCTACACCTTC. This sequence joins TRBV28 and TRBJ1-2, with D hard to call. Germline CDR1 and CDR2: MDHEN and SYDVKM. This CDR3 has 12 residues. The ends were cut back, 8 bases at V and 0 bases at J, with 7 bases in the middle.

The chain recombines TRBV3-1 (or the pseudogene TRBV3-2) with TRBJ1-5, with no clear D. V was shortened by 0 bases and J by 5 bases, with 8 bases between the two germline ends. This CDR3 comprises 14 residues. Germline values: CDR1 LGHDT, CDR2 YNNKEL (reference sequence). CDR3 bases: TGTGCCAGCAGCCAAGATCCCGGAGATCAGCCCCAGCATTTT. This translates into CASSQDPGDQPQHF.

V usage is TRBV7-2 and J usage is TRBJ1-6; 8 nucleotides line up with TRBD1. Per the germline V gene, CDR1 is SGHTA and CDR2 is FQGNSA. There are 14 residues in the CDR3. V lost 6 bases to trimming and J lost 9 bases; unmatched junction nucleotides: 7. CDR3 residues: CASSFRQGRSPLHF. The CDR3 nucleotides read TGTGCCAGCAGTTTCCGACAGGGGCGTTCACCCCTCCACTTT.

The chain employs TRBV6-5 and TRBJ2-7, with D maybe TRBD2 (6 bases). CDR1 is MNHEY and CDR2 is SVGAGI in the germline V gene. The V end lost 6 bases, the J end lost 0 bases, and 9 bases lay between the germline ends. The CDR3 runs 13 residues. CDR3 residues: CASRETSSYEQYF. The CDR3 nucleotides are TGTGCCAGCAGGGAGACTAGCTCCTACGAGCAGTACTTC.

The CDR3 region has the DNA TGTGCCAGCAGTTTACAGGGGTCTGGAAACACCATATATTTT. Its protein product is CASSLQGSGNTIYF. This chain uses TRBV5-4 with TRBJ1-3, with 7 bases matching TRBD1. V lost 5 bases to trimming and J lost 1 base; unmatched junction nucleotides: 3. The CDR3 spans 14 residues. Germline CDR1 SGHNT, CDR2 YYREEE (reference sequence).

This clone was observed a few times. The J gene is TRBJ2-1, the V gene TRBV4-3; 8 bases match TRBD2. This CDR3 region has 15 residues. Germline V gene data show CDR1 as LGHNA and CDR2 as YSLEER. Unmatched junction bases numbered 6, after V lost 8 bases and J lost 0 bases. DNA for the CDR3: TGCGCCAGCCGCAGGGCGGGGGGCTCCTACAATGAGCAGTTCTTC. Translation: CASRRAGGSYNEQFF.

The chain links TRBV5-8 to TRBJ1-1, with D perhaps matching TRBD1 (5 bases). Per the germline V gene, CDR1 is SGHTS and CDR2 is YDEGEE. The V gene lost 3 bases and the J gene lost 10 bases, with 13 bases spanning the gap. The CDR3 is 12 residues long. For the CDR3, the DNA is TGTGCCAGCAGCTCCCAACAGGAAGTAGCTTTCTTT. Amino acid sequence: CASSSQQEVAFF.

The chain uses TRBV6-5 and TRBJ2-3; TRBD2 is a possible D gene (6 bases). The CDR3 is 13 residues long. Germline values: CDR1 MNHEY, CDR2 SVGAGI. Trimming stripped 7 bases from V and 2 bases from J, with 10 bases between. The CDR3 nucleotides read TGTGCCAGCACCAGGGACTTCACAGATACGCAGTATTTT. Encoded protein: CASTRDFTDTQYF.

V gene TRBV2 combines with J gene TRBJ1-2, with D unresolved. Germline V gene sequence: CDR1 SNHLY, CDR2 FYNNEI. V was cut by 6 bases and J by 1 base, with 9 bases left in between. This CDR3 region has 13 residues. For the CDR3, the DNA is TGTGCCAGCAGATCGGGTCTTAACTATGGCTACACCTTC. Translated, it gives CASRSGLNYGYTF.

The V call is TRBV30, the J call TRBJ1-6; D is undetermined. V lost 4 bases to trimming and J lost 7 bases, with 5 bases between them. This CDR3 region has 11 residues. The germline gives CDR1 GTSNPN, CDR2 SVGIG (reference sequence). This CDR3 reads CAWTVNSPLHF. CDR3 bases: TGTGCCTGGACAGTGAATTCACCCCTCCACTTT.

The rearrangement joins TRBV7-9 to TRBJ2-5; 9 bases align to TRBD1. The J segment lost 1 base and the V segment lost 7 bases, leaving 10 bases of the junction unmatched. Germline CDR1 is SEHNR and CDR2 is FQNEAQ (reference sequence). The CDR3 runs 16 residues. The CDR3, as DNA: TGTGCCAGCAACCGTAGGGACAGGGTGTCCCAAGAGACCCAGTACTTC. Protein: CASNRRDRVSQETQYF.

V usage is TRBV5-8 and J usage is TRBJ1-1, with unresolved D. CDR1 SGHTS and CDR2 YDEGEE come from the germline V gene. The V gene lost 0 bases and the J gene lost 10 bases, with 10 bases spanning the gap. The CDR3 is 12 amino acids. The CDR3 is CASSLGAGRAFF. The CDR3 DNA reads TGTGCCAGCAGCTTGGGGGCCGGGAGAGCTTTCTTT.

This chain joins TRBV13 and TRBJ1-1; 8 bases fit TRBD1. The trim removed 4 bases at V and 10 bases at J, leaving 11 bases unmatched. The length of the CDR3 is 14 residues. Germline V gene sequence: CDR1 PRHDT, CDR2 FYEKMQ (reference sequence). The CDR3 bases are TGTGCCAGCAGCTGGGGACAGGCAGTTGGCGGAGCTTTCTTT. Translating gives CASSWGQAVGGAFF.